A selection of T cell receptor beta chains follows, all from one sample in a study of cytomegalovirus exposure and HLA in healthy donors. Libraries were prepared by immunoSEQ multiplex PCR; TCRdb keeps only in-frame clonotypes and omits some of them. The table has a few hundred thousand clones, 80% to 95% seen once; the top ten hold under 4%. Sample: PBMCs. The source is a woman aged 25 to 45 in good health and CMV-seronegative. Each CDR3 is given with its conserved first and last residue. A D gene is named only where the DNA matches it firmly. Size values are once, few and many counts, or a class for expanded clones, and some rows have none.

j_call | v_call | clone_size | d_call | cdr3_length | cdr3_nt | cdr3_aa
TRBJ2-5 | TRBV11-2 | . | TRBD2 | 15 | TGTGCCAGCAGCTTAGCGCTAGCGGGAGTGGAGACCCAGTACTTC | CASSLALAGVETQYF
TRBJ2-3 | TRBV5-4 | . | . | 14 | TGTGCCAGCAGCTTGGGTTGGGGCACAGATACGCAGTATTTT | CASSLGWGTDTQYF
TRBJ1-2 | TRBV30 | . | . | 10 | TGTGCCTGGAATGGGGGAGGCTACACCTTC | CAWNGGGYTF
TRBJ2-7 | TRBV4-3 | . | TRBD1 | 17 | TGCGCCAGCAGCCAAGAAAGCGACAGGGTGAGCCCCTACGAGCAGTACTTC | CASSQESDRVSPYEQYF
TRBJ1-1 | TRBV15 | . | . | 14 | TGTGCCACCATCCTAATTCCGGGAAACACTGAAGCTTTCTTT | CATILIPGNTEAFF
TRBJ2-7 | TRBV28 | . | TRBD1 | 12 | TGTGCCAGCAAGGGGGCCATTTACGAGCAGTACTTC | CASKGAIYEQYF
TRBJ2-7 | TRBV5-1 | . | . | 13 | TGCGCCAGCAGTTCCGGGGGCCTTAACGAGCAGTACTTC | CASSSGGLNEQYF
TRBJ2-2 | TRBV5-4 | few | TRBD1 | 15 | TGTGCCAGCAGCCCGAGGACAGGGGTTGGCGGGGAGCTGTTTTTT | CASSPRTGVGGELFF
TRBJ2-1 | TRBV9 | . | . | 14 | TGTGCCAGCAGCGCATCTAGGGTCGGGGATGAGCAGTTCTTC | CASSASRVGDEQFF
TRBJ2-5 | TRBV18 | . | TRBD1 | 13 | TGTGCCAGCACCGGGACAGTCCAAGAGACCCAGTACTTC | CASTGTVQETQYF
TRBJ1-2 | TRBV19 | few | . | 17 | TGTGCCAGTAGCGGACTGCAGGGTTATCCTACTAACTATGGCTACACCTTC | CASSGLQGYPTNYGYTF
TRBJ2-1 | TRBV5-1 | . | TRBD2 | 19 | TGCGCCAGCAGCGCGGGACTAGCGGGAGGAGGAGGATACTACAATGAGCAGTTCTTC | CASSAGLAGGGGYYNEQFF
TRBJ1-1 | TRBV10-3 | . | TRBD1 | 13 | TGTGCCATCAGTCGGGACAGGGACGCTGAAGCTTTCTTT | CAISRDRDAEAFF
TRBJ2-1 | TRBV30 | . | . | 16 | TGTGCCTGGGCCCCTATGATGGTTAACTCCTACAATGAGCAGTTCTTC | CAWAPMMVNSYNEQFF
TRBJ1-4 | TRBV5-1 | . | . | 14 | TGCGCCAGCACCACCGCAGGGGCTAATGAAAAACTGTTTTTT | CASTTAGANEKLFF
TRBJ2-5 | TRBV4-2 | once | TRBD1 | 13 | TGTGCCAGCAGCCGCGACAGGGCAGAGACCCAGTACTTC | CASSRDRAETQYF
TRBJ2-7 | TRBV10-1 | . | . | 12 | TGCGCCAGACAGGCGTCCTCCTACGAGCAGTACTTC | CARQASSYEQYF
TRBJ2-1 | TRBV9 | . | . | 14 | TGTGCCAGCAGCGTAGGTCATAGTCTCGACGAGCAGTTCTTC | CASSVGHSLDEQFF
TRBJ1-2 | TRBV6-5 | . | . | 16 | TGTGCCAGCAGTTACTCCCGAGAACGCCGAATTTATGGCTACACCTTC | CASSYSRERRIYGYTF
TRBJ2-1 | TRBV9 | . | TRBD2 | 15 | TGTGCCAGCAGCGTAGGGGCGGGAGTTAACAATGAGCAGTTCTTC | CASSVGAGVNNEQFF
TRBJ1-3 | TRBV2 | few | . | 14 | TGTGCCAGCGTTCCACAACTAACTGGAAACACCATATATTTT | CASVPQLTGNTIYF
TRBJ1-1 | TRBV5-6 | few | . | 14 | TGTGCCAGCAGCTTCACCCCCTTGGACACTGAAGCTTTCTTT | CASSFTPLDTEAFF
TRBJ2-7 | TRBV30 | . | . | 17 | TGTGCCTGGATGAACCCCCCGGCGGCCAGGAGCTCCTACGAGCAGTACTTC | CAWMNPPAARSSYEQYF
TRBJ2-2 | TRBV6-1 | . | . | 14 | TGTGCCAGCAGAGCACAGGGGAACACCGGGGAGCTGTTTTTT | CASRAQGNTGELFF
TRBJ2-1 | TRBV27 | . | TRBD2 | 15 | TGTGCCAGCAGTGACAGCGGGAGTATCTACAATGAGCAGTTCTTC | CASSDSGSIYNEQFF
TRBJ2-7 | TRBV29-1 | . | TRBD2 | 12 | TGCAGCGTTGTTGGACTAGCGGGAGAGCAGTACTTC | CSVVGLAGEQYF
TRBJ2-3 | TRBV2 | . | TRBD2 | 15 | TGTGCCAGCAGTTTTACGGGAGGGCCAGAAGATACGCAGTATTTT | CASSFTGGPEDTQYF
TRBJ2-7 | TRBV6-5 | . | TRBD1 | 15 | TGTGCCAGCAGTTACGGAGGGACAGGGGAATACGAGCAGTACTTC | CASSYGGTGEYEQYF